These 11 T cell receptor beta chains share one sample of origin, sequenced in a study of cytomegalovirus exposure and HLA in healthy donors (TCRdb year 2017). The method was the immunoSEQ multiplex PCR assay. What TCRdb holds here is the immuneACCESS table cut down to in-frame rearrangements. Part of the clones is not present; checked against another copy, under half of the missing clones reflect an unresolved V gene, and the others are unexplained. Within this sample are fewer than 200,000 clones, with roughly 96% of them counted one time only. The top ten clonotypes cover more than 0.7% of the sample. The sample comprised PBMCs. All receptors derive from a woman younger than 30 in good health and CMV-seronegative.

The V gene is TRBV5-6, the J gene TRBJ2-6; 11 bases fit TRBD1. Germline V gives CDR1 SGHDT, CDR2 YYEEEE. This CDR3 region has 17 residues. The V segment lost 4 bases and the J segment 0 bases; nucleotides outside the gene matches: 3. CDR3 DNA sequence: TGTGCCAGCAGCCCCGGGACAGGGGGCTCTGGGGCCAACGTCCTGACTTTC. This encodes CASSPGTGGSGANVLTF.

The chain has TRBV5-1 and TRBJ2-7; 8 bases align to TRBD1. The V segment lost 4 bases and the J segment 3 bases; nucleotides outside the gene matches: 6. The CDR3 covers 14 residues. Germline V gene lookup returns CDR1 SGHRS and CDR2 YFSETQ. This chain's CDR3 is CASSQGQGFYEQYF. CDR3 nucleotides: TGCGCCAGCAGCCAAGGACAGGGTTTCTACGAGCAGTACTTC. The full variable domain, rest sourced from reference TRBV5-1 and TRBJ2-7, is KAGVTQTPRYLIKTRGQQVTLSCSPISGHRSVSWYQQTPGQGLQFLFEYFSETQRNKGNFPGRFSGRQFSNSRSEMNVSTLELGDSALYLCASSQGQGFYEQYFGPGTRLTVT.

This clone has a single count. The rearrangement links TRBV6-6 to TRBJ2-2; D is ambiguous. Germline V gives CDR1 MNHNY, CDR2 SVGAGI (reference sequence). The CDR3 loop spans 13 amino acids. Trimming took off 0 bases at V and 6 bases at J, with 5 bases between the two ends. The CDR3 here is CASSYSGSGELFF. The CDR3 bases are TGTGCCAGCAGTTACTCCGGGTCCGGGGAGCTGTTTTTT.

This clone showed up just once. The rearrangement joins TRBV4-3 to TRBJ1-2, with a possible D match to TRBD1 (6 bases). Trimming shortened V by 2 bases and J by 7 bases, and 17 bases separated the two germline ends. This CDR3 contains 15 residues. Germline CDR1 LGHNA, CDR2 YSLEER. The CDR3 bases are TGCGCCAGCAGCCAAAGGCTTGGGGGCGCGTTTGGCTACACCTTC. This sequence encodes CASSQRLGGAFGYTF.

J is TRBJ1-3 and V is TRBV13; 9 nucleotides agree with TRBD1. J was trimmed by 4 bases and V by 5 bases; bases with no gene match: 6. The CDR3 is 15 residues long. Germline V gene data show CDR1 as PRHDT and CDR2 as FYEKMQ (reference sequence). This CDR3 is CASSLWTGDGNTIYF. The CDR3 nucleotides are TGTGCCAGCAGCCTCTGGACAGGGGACGGAAACACCATATATTTT.

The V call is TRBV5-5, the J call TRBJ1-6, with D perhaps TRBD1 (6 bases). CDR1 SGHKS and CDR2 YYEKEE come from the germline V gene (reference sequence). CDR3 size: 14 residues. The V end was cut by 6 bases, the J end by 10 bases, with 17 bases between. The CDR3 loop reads CASNRGATESPLHF. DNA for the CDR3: TGTGCCAGCAACCGGGGGGCAACGGAATCACCCCTCCACTTT.

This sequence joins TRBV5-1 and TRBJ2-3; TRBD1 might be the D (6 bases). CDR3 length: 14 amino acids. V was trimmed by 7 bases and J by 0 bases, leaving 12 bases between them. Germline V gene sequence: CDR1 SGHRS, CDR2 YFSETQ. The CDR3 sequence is CASATGPSTDTQYF. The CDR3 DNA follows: TGCGCCAGCGCTACAGGGCCCAGCACAGATACGCAGTATTTT. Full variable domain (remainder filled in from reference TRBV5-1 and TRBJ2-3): KAGVTQTPRYLIKTRGQQVTLSCSPISGHRSVSWYQQTPGQGLQFLFEYFSETQRNKGNFPGRFSGRQFSNSRSEMNVSTLELGDSALYLCASATGPSTDTQYFGPGTRLTVL.

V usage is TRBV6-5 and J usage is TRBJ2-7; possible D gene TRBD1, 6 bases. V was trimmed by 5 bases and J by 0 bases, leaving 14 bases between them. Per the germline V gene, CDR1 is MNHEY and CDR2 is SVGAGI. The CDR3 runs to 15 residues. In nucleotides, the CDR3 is TGTGCCAGCAGTGGCGACAGGTCGAGCTCCTACGAGCAGTACTTC. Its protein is CASSGDRSSSYEQYF.

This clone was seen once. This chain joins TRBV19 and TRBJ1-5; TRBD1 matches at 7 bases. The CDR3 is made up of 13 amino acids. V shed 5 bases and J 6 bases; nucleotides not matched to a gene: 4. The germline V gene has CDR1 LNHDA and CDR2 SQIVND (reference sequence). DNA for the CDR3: TGTGCCAGTAGTCCCGGGACAGTTCAGCCCCAGCATTTT. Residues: CASSPGTVQPQHF.

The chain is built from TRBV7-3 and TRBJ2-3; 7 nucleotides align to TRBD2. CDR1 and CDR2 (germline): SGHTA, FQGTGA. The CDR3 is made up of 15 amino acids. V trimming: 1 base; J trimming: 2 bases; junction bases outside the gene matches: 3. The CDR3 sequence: CASSLSGGPTDTQYF. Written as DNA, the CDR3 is TGTGCCAGCAGCTTAAGCGGGGGACCCACAGATACGCAGTATTTT.

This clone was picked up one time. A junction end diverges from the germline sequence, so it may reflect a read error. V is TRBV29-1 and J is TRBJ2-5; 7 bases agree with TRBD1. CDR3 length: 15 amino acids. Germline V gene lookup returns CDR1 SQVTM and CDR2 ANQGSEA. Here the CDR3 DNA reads TGCAGCGCTGAAACCCCCATGACAGGGAAGGAGACCCAGTACTTC. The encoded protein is CSAETPMTGKETQYF.